This T cell receptor (beta chain) was profiled in a study of cytomegalovirus exposure and HLA in healthy donors. CDR1 is SGHTA, CDR2 FQGNSA, per germline. The CDR3 runs to 14 residues. In the case of this clone: A read error may produce the germline difference seen at one junction end. Other DNA sequences of this sample code for an identical CDR3.

The PCR employed 60 Vbeta primers together with 13 Jbeta primers. TCRdb's copy holds only in-frame clones and misses some; the assay was immunoSEQ multiplex PCR. The sample records some 180,000 clones, around 75% being singletons. This TCR derives from a woman aged 25 to 45 in good health and CMV-seronegative. The specimen was PBMCs. V gene TRBV7-2 combines with J gene TRBJ1-6; D unclear. In DNA form, the CDR3 reads TGTGCCAGCAGCTTAGCCCCTAACGGGTCACCCCTCCACTTC. This encodes CASSLAPNGSPLHF.